The 27 T cell receptor beta chains in this list originate from one sample, sequenced in a study of post-analysis software for immune sequencing data (dated by TCRdb to 2014 to 2015). Their recognized antigens are unknown. Study-wide conclusions, independent of this receptor: Significantly higher frequencies in patients than in controls were found for a few TRBV segments, including TRBV5-6, TRBV5-1 and TRBV20-1.

The library was prepared using PCR. TCRdb lists the instrument as Illumina HiSeq 2500. To reduce PCR and sequencing biases, unique molecular identifiers were built into the TCR beta cDNA libraries. Through fastp at Q25 and MiXCR, TCRdb rebuilt clones from the public reads, retaining in-frame beta chains. Merged by CDR3 protein, the rows form single entries marked with the most common genes and DNA. Recorded for this sample are around 200,000 distinct CDR3 sequences; roughly 30% of them occurred a single time. Roughly 3.4% of the sample rests with the top ten. Sample: blood. The receptor set was obtained from a girl younger than 18 with multiple sclerosis.

This clonotype has only a few counts. The chain combines TRBV15 with TRBJ1-1, with D unclear. This CDR3 region has 12 residues. In germline, CDR1 is LNHNV, CDR2 YYDKDF (reference sequence). V was pared by 9 bases and J by 10 bases, with 18 bases between. The CDR3 nucleotides are TGTGCCACTTCCCCGTCGTTTGGCCGAGCTTTCTTT. It translates to CATSPSFGRAFF.

This chain uses TRBV4-1 with TRBJ2-3; 7 bases are a match to TRBD1. The germline V gene encodes CDR1 MGHRA and CDR2 YSYEKL. The CDR3 has 15 amino acids. Trimming cost V 5 bases and J 6 bases; bases outside gene matches: 11. The CDR3 loop reads CASSARDSRGDTQYF. CDR3 nucleotides: TGCGCCAGCAGCGCCCGGGACAGTCGAGGCGATACGCAGTATTTT.

This clonotype has a count of ten or more. V usage is TRBV29-1 and J usage is TRBJ2-5; tentatively, D is TRBD2 (5 bases). Germline values: CDR1 SQVTM, CDR2 ANQGSEA. This CDR3 comprises 14 residues. V dropped 0 bases and J dropped 4 bases, with 12 bases sitting between them. The DNA for the CDR3 is TGCAGCGTTGAAGACCCCTGGGCGGGAGAGACCCAGTACTTC. Amino acids: CSVEDPWAGETQYF.

This clonotype has a count of ten or more. The gene calls are TRBV29-1 and TRBJ1-5; D remains ambiguous. Germline-derived CDR1 and CDR2 are SQVTM and ANQGSEA. The ends were cut back, 4 bases at V and 7 bases at J, with 14 bases in the middle. This CDR3 has 13 residues. CDR3 DNA: TGCAGCGTTGCGTGGTCCTTGGACCAGCCCCAGCATTTT. Translating it yields CSVAWSLDQPQHF.

This clonotype was seen more than once but under ten times. The chain carries TRBV4-1 and TRBJ2-2; 12 bases line up with TRBD2. The CDR3 contains 19 residues. Trimming at V came to 5 bases and at J to 6 bases, leaving 16 bases not matched to a gene. CDR1 MGHRA and CDR2 YSYEKL come from the germline V gene. The CDR3 bases are TGCGCCAGCAGCATGCGGACTAGCGGGGTCTCTTCGGAGTCCGGGGAGCTGTTTTTT. It codes for CASSMRTSGVSSESGELFF.

This clonotype showed up many times. J is TRBJ1-5 and V is TRBV12-3 or TRBV12-4; 8 nucleotides match TRBD1. With 6 bases clipped from V and 2 bases from J, the junction kept 9 bases outside the gene matches. The CDR3 length is 16 residues. The CDR3 loop reads CASSLGQGMGNQPQHF. CDR3 DNA: TGTGCCAGCAGCCTCGGACAGGGAATGGGCAATCAGCCCCAGCATTTT.

The V call is TRBV20-1, the J call TRBJ2-7; either TRBD1 or TRBD2 may supply D (5 bases each). Germline-derived CDR1 and CDR2 are DFQATT and SNEGSKA (reference sequence). V was trimmed by 3 bases and J by 4 bases, leaving 13 bases between them. The CDR3 spans 13 residues. CDR3 amino acids: CSARGPYDYEQYF. DNA for the CDR3: TGCAGTGCTAGGGGACCGTATGATTACGAGCAGTACTTC.

In its sample, this clonotype was seen a few times. The genes are TRBV7-9 and TRBJ1-1; perhaps TRBD1 as D (5 bases). Germline V gives CDR1 SEHNR, CDR2 FQNEAQ (reference sequence). V was pared by 1 base and J by 7 bases, with 10 bases between. The CDR3 contains 13 residues. The CDR3 reads CASSLEGSGEAFF. DNA for the CDR3: TGTGCCAGCAGCTTAGAGGGGAGCGGTGAAGCTTTCTTT.

Only a few counts were recorded for this clonotype. This chain links TRBV6-4 with TRBJ2-3, with 10 bases that match TRBD2. The CDR3 has 16 residues. Germline CDR1 MRHNA, CDR2 SNTAGT. Trimming removed 4 bases from V and 0 bases from J; junction bases left unmatched: 4. This chain's CDR3 is CASSVERGGSTDTQYF. The CDR3, as DNA: TGTGCCAGCAGTGTCGAGCGGGGGGGCAGCACAGATACGCAGTATTTT.

The rearrangement links TRBV12-3 or TRBV12-4 to TRBJ1-6, with unresolved D. The CDR3 has 15 amino acids. V was clipped by 5 bases and J by 11 bases, with 19 bases between them. CDR3 DNA: TGTGCCAGCAGTACTACATGGGTAGGGAGTGCACCCCTCCACTTT. Translated, it gives CASSTTWVGSAPLHF.

This clonotype has at least ten counts. Here the CDR3 DNA reads TGCGCCAGCAGCCACACACAGGGGAGCTCCTACAATGAGCAGTTCTTC. Encoded protein: CASSHTQGSSYNEQFF. This chain joins TRBV5-1 and TRBJ2-1, with TRBD1 matching 7 bases. This CDR3 is built from 16 residues. CDR1 and CDR2 from the germline V gene are SGHRS and YFSETQ. After removal of 4 bases from V and 0 bases from J, the junction contained 7 bases not matched to a gene.

This sequence joins TRBV5-1 and TRBJ2-2; 9 nucleotides align to TRBD1. The CDR3 spans 15 residues. Germline loops: CDR1 SGHRS, CDR2 YFSETQ. V gave up 4 bases and J gave up 4 bases; unmatched junction bases: 5. This chain's CDR3 is CASSTGQGSTGELFF. In nucleotides, the CDR3 is TGCGCCAGCAGCACGGGACAGGGTAGCACCGGGGAGCTGTTTTTT.

V and J are TRBV2 and TRBJ1-6; perhaps TRBD1 as D (5 bases). CDR1 is SNHLY, CDR2 FYNNEI, per germline. Trimming cost V 6 bases and J 0 bases, with 12 bases left between them. CDR3 size: 16 residues. CDR3 DNA sequence: TGTGCCAGCAGAAGACAGCAAAGCTCCTATAATTCACCCCTCCACTTT. Translated: CASRRQQSSYNSPLHF. The whole variable domain, filled in from reference TRBV2 and TRBJ1-6, reads EPEVTQTPSHQVTQMGQEVILRCVPISNHLYFYWYRQILGQKVEFLVSFYNNEISEKSEIFDDQFSVERPDGSNFTLKIRSTKLEDSAMYFCASRRQQSSYNSPLHFGNGTRLTVT.

The rearrangement uses TRBV7-2 and TRBJ1-1; D gene ambiguous. V lost 5 bases and J 4 bases, leaving 17 bases between the germline ends. CDR3 length: 15 residues. The germline V gene has CDR1 SGHTA and CDR2 FQGNSA. The CDR3 here is CASSKMNTVSTEAFF. CDR3 bases: TGTGCCAGCAGCAAAATGAATACAGTGAGCACTGAAGCTTTCTTT.

The J gene is TRBJ2-3, the V gene TRBV14, with D perhaps matching TRBD1 (7 bases). The CDR3 spans 14 residues. Per germline, CDR1 SGHDN and CDR2 FVKESK. The V end was cut by 4 bases, the J end by 4 bases, with 12 bases between. CDR3 sequence: CASSPGGGADTQYF. The CDR3 DNA follows: TGTGCCAGCAGCCCAGGAGGGGGCGCAGATACGCAGTATTTT.

In its sample, this clonotype was seen many times. The chain employs TRBV29-1 and TRBJ2-1, with a weak D call TRBD2 (6 bases). The CDR3 is 15 residues long. Germline V lookup: CDR1 SQVTM, CDR2 ANQGSEA. V was cut by 3 bases and J by 2 bases, with 14 bases left in between. CDR3 protein: CSVDPTSGAYNEQFF. CDR3 coding DNA: TGCAGCGTTGACCCGACTAGTGGGGCCTACAATGAGCAGTTCTTC.

This clonotype was detected many times. The genes are TRBV6-5 and TRBJ2-7; 11 bases agree with TRBD1. Germline lookup yields CDR1 MNHEY and CDR2 SVGAGI. The CDR3 length is 16 residues. Trimming at V came to 4 bases and at J to 3 bases, leaving 8 bases not matched to a gene. CDR3 coding DNA: TGTGCCAGCAGTTGGCTGCCGGGACAGGGGGGCTACGAGCAGTACTTC. This sequence encodes CASSWLPGQGGYEQYF.

The chain employs TRBV13 and TRBJ2-4, with 9 nucleotides matching TRBD2. The J call may not be correct, given that the DNA end is closer to TRBJ2-7. This CDR3 is built from 15 residues. The germline V gene has CDR1 PRHDT and CDR2 FYEKMQ (reference sequence). The CDR3 sequence is CASSFRLAALYEQYF. The CDR3, as DNA: TGTGCCAGCAGCTTCCGACTAGCGGCCCTCTACGAGCAGTACTTC.

This clonotype has more than one count but fewer than ten. A clone one base away is much larger, so this may be a read error. The chain is built from TRBV6-5 and TRBJ1-2; D is ambiguous. The CDR3 loop spans 14 amino acids. Germline V lookup: CDR1 MNHEY, CDR2 SVGAGI. The CDR3 DNA follows: TGTGCCAGCAGTTACTCGGGCAGTTACTATGGCCACACCTTC. It translates to CASSYSGSYYGHTF.

With respect to this clonotype: An end of the junction does not agree with germline; a read error may underlie this. The chain couples TRBV4-1 to TRBJ1-2; D not resolved. Germline V CDR1 and CDR2: MGHRA, YSYEKL. This CDR3 is built from 15 residues. CDR3 bases: TGCGCCAGCAACCAAGATCGAGGCCAGTCCTATGGCTACACCTTC. Its translation: CASNQDRGQSYGYTF.

A remark on this clonotype: This may arise from a read error, as a much more abundant clone is one base away. This chain connects TRBV5-5 to TRBJ1-2; D might be TRBD1 (5 bases). Trimming stripped 3 bases from V and 4 bases from J, with 13 bases between. The CDR3 consists of 14 residues. Germline values: CDR1 SGHKS, CDR2 YYEKEE (reference sequence). Here the CDR3 DNA reads TGTGCCAGCAGCTGGTCAGGGTTGGGCTATGGCTACACCTTC. It codes for CASSWSGLGYGYTF.

The chain carries TRBV20-1 and TRBJ2-4; 7 bases map to TRBD1. The length of the CDR3 is 15 residues. The V segment lost 4 bases and the J segment 0 bases; nucleotides outside the gene matches: 6. The V gene's germline CDR1 is DFQATT and CDR2 SNEGSKA (reference sequence). In DNA form, the CDR3 reads TGCAGTGCTAAGCGTCAGGGGGTAGCCAAAAACATTCAGTACTTC. Its protein is CSAKRQGVAKNIQYF.

At least ten counts were recorded for this clonotype. The rearrangement joins TRBV29-1 to TRBJ2-3, with 9 nucleotides matching TRBD2. CDR3 length: 14 amino acids. Unmatched junction bases numbered 6, after V lost 4 bases and J lost 4 bases. Germline lookup yields CDR1 SQVTM and CDR2 ANQGSEA. This CDR3 is CSVVLASGADTQYF. For the CDR3, the DNA is TGCAGCGTTGTCCTGGCTAGCGGGGCAGATACGCAGTATTTT.

The V gene is TRBV11-2, the J gene TRBJ2-1; 12 bases fit TRBD2. V lost 5 bases, J lost 5 bases, and 10 bases stayed unmatched. Germline CDR1 and CDR2: SGHAT and FQNNGV. The CDR3 is 17 amino acids. CDR3: CASSRLAGGALHNEQFF. DNA of the CDR3: TGTGCCAGCAGCCGTCTAGCGGGAGGGGCATTACACAATGAGCAGTTCTTC.

This clonotype was observed a few times. V is TRBV27 and J is TRBJ2-7, with a weak D call TRBD1 (6 bases). V shed 5 bases and J shed 8 bases, with 16 bases lying between them. The germline CDR1 and CDR2 sequences are MNHEY and SMNVEV (reference sequence). The CDR3 spans 13 residues. The CDR3 region is CASSPTDRLKQYF. The CDR3 DNA reads as TGTGCCAGCAGTCCCACGGACAGATTAAAGCAGTACTTC.

V and J are TRBV3-1 and TRBJ2-2, with TRBD2 matching over 7 bases. Trimming at V came to 8 bases and at J to 5 bases, leaving 8 bases not matched to a gene. The CDR3 extends over 14 amino acids. From germline, CDR1 is LGHDT and CDR2 YNNKEL (reference sequence). The CDR3 sequence is CASAWDYSTGELFF. The DNA of the CDR3 is TGTGCCAGCGCTTGGGACTACTCGACCGGGGAGCTGTTTTTT.

This clonotype was detected only once. An end of the junction differs from the germline gene, which may be a read error. The chain couples TRBV27 to TRBJ2-3; a possible D gene is TRBD2 (6 bases). This CDR3 has 16 amino acids. The germline gives CDR1 MNHEY, CDR2 SMNVEV (reference sequence). CDR3 sequence: CASSGTGPLATDAQYF. The CDR3 DNA reads as TGTGCCAGCAGTGGCACTGGTCCTCTAGCGACAGATGCGCAGTATTTT.